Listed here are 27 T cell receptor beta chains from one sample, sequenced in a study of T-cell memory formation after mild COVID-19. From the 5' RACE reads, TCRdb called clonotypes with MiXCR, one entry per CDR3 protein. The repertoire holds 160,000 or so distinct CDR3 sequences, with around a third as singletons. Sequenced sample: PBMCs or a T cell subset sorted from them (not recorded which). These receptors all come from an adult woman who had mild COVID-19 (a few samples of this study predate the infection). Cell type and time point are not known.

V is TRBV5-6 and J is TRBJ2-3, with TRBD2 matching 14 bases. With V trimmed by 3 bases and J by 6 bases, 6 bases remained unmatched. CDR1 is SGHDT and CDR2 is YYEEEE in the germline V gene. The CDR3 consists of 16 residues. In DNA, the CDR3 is TGTGCCAGCAGCTCCGGGACTAGCGGGGGTAGGGATACGCAGTATTTT. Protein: CASSSGTSGGRDTQYF.

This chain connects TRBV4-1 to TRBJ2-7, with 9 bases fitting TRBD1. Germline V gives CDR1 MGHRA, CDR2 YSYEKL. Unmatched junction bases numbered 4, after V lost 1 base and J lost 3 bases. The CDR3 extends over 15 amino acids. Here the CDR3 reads CASSQGDRAVYEQYF. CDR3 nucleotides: TGCGCCAGCAGCCAAGGGGACAGGGCGGTCTACGAGCAGTACTTC.

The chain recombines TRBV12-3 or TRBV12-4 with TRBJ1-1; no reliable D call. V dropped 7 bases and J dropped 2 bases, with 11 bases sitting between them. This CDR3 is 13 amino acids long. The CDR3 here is CASTLDPNTEAFF. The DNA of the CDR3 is TGTGCCAGCACCTTGGACCCTAACACTGAAGCTTTCTTT.

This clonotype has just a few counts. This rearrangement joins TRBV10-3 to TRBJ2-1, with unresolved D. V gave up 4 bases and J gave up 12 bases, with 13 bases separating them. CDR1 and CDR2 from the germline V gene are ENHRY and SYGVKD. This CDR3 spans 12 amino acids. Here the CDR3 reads CAISALLGRQFF. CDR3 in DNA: TGTGCCATCAGTGCCCTCTTGGGTAGGCAGTTCTTC.

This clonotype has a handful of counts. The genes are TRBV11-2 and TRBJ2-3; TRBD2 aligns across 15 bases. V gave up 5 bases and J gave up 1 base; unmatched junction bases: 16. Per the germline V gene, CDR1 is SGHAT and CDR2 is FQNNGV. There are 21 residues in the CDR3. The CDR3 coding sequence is TGTGCCAGCAGCAACACCCCCCTGCCGGGACTAGCGGGAGGTGGCACAGATACGCAGTATTTT. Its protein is CASSNTPLPGLAGGGTDTQYF.

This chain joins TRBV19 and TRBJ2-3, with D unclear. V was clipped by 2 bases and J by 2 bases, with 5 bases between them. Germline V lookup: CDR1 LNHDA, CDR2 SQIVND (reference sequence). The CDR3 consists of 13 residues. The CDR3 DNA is TGTGCCAGTAGTATAAGGTTCACAGATACGCAGTATTTT. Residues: CASSIRFTDTQYF.

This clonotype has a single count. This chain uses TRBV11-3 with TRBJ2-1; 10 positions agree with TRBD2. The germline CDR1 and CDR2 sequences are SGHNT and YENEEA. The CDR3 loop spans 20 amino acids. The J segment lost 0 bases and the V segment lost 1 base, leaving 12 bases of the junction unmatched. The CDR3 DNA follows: TGTGCCAGCAGCTTAGCCGAGGGGATAGCGGGAGGAATCTCCTACAATGAGCAGTTCTTC. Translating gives CASSLAEGIAGGISYNEQFF.

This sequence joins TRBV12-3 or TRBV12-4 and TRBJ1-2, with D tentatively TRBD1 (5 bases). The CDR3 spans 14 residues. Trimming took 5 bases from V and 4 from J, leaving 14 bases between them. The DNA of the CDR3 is TGTGCCAGCAGTCTGAGAGGGGATCCCTATGGCTACACCTTC. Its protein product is CASSLRGDPYGYTF.

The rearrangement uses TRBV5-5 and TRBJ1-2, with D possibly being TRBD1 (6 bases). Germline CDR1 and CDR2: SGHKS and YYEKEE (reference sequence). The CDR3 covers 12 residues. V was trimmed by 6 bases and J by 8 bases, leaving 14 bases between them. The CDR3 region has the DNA TGTGCCAGCAACGGGGGCTTAGGCGGCTACACCTTC. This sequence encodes CASNGGLGGYTF.

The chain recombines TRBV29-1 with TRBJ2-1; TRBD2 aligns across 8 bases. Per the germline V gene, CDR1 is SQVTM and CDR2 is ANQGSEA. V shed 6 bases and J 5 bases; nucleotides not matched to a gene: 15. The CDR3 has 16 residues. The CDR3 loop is CSVDGRVLLGNNEQFF. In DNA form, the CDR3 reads TGCAGCGTCGACGGGAGGGTCCTCTTAGGGAACAATGAGCAGTTCTTC.

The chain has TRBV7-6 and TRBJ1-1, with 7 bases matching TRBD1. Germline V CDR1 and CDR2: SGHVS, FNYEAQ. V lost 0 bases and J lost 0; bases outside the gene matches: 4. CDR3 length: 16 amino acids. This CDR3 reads CASSLAGDSMNTEAFF. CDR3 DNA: TGTGCCAGCAGCTTAGCTGGGGACAGCATGAACACTGAAGCTTTCTTT.

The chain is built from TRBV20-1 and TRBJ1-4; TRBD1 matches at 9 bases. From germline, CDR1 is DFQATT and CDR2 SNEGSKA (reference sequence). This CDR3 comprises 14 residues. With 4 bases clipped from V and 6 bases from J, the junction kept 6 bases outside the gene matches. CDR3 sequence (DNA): TGCAGTGCTACTCCGGGACAGGGATATGAAAAACTGTTTTTT. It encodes CSATPGQGYEKLFF.

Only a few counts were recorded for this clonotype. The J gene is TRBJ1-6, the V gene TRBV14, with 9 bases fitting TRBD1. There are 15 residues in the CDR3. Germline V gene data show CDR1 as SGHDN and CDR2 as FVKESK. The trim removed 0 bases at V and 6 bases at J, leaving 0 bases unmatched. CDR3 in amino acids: CASSQEQGANSPLHF. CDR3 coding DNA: TGTGCCAGCAGCCAAGAACAGGGGGCTAATTCACCCCTCCACTTT. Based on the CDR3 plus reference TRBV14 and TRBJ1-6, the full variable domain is EAGVTQFPSHSVIEKGQTVTLRCDPISGHDNLYWYRRVMGKEIKFLLHFVKESKQDESGMPNNRFLAERTGGTYSTLKVQPAELEDSGVYFCASSQEQGANSPLHFGNGTRLTVT.

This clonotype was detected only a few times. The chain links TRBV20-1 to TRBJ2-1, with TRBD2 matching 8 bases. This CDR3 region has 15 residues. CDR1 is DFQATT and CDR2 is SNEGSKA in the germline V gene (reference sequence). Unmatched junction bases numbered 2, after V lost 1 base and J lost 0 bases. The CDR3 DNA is TGCAGTGCTAGAGGTAGCGGGGCCTCCTACAATGAGCAGTTCTTC. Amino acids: CSARGSGASYNEQFF.

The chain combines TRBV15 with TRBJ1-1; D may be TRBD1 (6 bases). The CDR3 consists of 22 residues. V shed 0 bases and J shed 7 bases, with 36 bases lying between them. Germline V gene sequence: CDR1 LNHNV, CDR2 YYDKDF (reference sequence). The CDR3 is CATSRDPSPHRVARQDPIEAFF. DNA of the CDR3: TGTGCCACCAGCAGAGATCCGTCCCCACACCGCGTCGCGCGACAGGACCCTATTGAAGCTTTCTTT.

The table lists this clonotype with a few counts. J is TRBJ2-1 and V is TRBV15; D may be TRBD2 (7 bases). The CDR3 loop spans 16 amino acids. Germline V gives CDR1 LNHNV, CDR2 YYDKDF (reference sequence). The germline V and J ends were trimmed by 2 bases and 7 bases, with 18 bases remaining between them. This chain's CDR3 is CATSRTRARGGNEQFF. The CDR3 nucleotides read TGTGCCACCAGCAGAACCCGGGCCAGGGGAGGGAATGAGCAGTTCTTC.

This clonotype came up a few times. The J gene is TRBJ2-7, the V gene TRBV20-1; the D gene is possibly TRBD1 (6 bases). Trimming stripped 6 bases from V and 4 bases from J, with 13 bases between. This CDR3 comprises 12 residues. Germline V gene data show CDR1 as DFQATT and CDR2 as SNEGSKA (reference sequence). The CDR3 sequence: CSARGHLYEQYF. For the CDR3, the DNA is TGCAGTGCAAGGGGACACCTATACGAGCAGTACTTC.

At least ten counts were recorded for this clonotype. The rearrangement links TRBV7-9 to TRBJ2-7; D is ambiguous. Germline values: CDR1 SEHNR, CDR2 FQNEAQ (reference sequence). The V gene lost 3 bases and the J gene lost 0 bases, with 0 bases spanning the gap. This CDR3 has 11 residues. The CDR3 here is CASSFSYEQYF. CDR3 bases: TGTGCCAGCAGCTTCTCCTACGAGCAGTACTTC.

The CDR3 here is CASSLASQRETYEQYF. The CDR3 DNA reads TGTGCCAGCAGCTTAGCAAGCCAGCGGGAGACCTACGAGCAGTACTTC. The rearrangement links TRBV7-9 to TRBJ2-7; 8 bases agree with TRBD2. Germline V gene sequence: CDR1 SEHNR, CDR2 FQNEAQ (reference sequence). This CDR3 region has 16 residues. The junction had 6 bases not matched to a gene; V was cut back by 0 bases and J by 2 bases.

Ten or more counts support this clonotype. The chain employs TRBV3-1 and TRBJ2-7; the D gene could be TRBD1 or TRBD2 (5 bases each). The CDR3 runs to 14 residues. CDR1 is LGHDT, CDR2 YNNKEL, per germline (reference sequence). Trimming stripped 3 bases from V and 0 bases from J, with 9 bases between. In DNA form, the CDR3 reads TGTGCCAGCAGCCAGGGGACCGCCTCCTACGAGCAGTACTTC. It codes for CASSQGTASYEQYF.

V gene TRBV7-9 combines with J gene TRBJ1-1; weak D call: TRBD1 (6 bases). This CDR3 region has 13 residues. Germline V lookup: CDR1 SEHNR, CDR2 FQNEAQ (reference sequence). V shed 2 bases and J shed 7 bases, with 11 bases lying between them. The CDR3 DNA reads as TGTGCCAGCAGCTTATTAGGACAGATTGAAGCTTTCTTT. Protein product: CASSLLGQIEAFF.

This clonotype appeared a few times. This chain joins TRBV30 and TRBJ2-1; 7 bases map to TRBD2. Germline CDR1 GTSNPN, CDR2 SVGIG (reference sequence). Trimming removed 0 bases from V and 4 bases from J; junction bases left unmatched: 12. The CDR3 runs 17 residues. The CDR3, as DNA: TGTGCCTGGAGTGTAGAGCTAGCGGAACCCCCGTACAATGAGCAGTTCTTC. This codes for CAWSVELAEPPYNEQFF. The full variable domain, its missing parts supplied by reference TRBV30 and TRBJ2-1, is SQTIHQWPATLVQPVGSPLSLECTVEGTSNPNLYWYRQAAGRGLQLLFYSVGIGQISSEVPQNLSASRPQDRQFILSSKKLLLSDSGFYLCAWSVELAEPPYNEQFFGPGTRLTVL.

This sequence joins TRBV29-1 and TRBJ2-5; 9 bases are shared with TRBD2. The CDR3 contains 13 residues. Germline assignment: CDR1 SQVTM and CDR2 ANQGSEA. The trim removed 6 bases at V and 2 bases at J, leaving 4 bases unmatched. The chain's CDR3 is CSVRSGGQETQYF. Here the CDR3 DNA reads TGCAGCGTCCGGAGCGGGGGGCAAGAGACCCAGTACTTC.

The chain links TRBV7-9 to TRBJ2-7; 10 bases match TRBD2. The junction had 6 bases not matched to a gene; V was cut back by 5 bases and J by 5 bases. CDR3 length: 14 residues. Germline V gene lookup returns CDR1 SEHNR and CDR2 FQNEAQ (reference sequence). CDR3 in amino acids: CASSLLAGAHEQYF. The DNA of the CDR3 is TGTGCCAGCAGCCTGCTAGCGGGGGCACACGAGCAGTACTTC.

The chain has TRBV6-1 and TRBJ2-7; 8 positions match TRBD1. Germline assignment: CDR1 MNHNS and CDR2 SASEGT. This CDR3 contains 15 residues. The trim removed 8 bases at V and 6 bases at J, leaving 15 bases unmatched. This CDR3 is CASVPSTGALGEQYF. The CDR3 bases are TGTGCCAGCGTTCCTTCGACAGGGGCGCTCGGCGAGCAGTACTTC.

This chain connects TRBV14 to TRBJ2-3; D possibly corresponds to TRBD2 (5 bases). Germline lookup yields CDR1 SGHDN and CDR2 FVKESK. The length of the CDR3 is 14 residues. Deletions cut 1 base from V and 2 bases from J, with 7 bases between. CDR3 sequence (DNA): TGTGCCAGCAGCCAAGGGACTCACACAGATACGCAGTATTTT. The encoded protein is CASSQGTHTDTQYF.

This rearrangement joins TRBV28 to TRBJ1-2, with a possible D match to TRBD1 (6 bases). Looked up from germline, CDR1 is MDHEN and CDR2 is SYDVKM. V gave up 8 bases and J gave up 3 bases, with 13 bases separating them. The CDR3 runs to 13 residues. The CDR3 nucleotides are TGTGCCAGCCTACCAGGGGTCGACTATGGCTACACCTTC. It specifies CASLPGVDYGYTF.